The T cell receptor beta chain described here comes from a study of cytomegalovirus exposure and HLA in healthy donors. Findings and caveats of the study: First-cohort TCR clusters were later found to tend to co-occur in the approximately 110 validation repertoires. Researchers counted around 180 TCR beta chains as cytomegalovirus-associated. Reported results showed that the classifier diagnosed cytomegalovirus status with high specificity and sensitivity.

V was cut by 4 bases and J by 3 bases, with 14 bases left in between. The length of the CDR3 is 14 residues. The V gene's germline CDR1 is SGDLS and CDR2 YYNGEE. Remarks on this clone: Its antigen is unknown.

Repertoires were generated with immunoSEQ multiplex PCR, while TCRdb's copy carries only in-frame clones and drops some. Counted here are 200,000 to 250,000 clones, 75% to 90% occurring once; the ten biggest clones make up over 13%. The donors belonged to the roughly 110-subject validation cohort, separate from the approximately 700-subject first cohort. Sequencing was performed on PBMCs. The receptor's source is a woman aged 25 to 39 in good health and CMV-seropositive. The rearrangement joins TRBV9 to TRBJ2-7; D possibly corresponds to TRBD2 (5 bases). DNA of the CDR3: TGTGCCAGCAGCCCCCGGACTCGTATCTACGAGCAGTACTTC. It encodes CASSPRTRIYEQYF.